This T cell receptor beta chain was observed in a study of T-cell reconstitution after alpha-beta-depleted transplantation in children. Study-level results: Newly produced T cells mostly accounted for T-cell counts and diversity one year post-transplant. High day-60 TCRbeta diversity in some patients came from surviving recipient T cells and thymic progenitors. Expanded graft clones, several hundred of them, were reportedly the source of alpha-beta T cells about two months after transplant.

Deletions cut 0 bases from V and 0 bases from J, with 2 bases between. The V gene's germline CDR1 is MNHEY and CDR2 SVGAGI. The CDR3 consists of 13 residues. This clonotype was recorded at least ten times. Its antigen is as yet unknown. During its preparation, the TCRbeta library received unique molecular identifiers. TCRdb passed the PCR reads through MiXCR, listing each CDR3 protein once. Among 600,000 or so distinct CDR3 sequences, under 25% were seen once, and the ten largest hold around an eighth. The source of this sequence is a boy under two years old who had a stem cell transplant for acute myeloid leukemia, so the T cells may come from the graft donor. The chain recombines TRBV6-5 with TRBJ1-2; D call uncertain. Sequencing was performed on PBMCs, mostly from graft donor cells, taken 360 days after TCRalphabeta/CD19-depleted stem cell transplant. CDR3: CASSYSANYGYTF. CDR3 in DNA: TGTGCCAGCAGTTACTCAGCTAACTATGGCTACACCTTC.